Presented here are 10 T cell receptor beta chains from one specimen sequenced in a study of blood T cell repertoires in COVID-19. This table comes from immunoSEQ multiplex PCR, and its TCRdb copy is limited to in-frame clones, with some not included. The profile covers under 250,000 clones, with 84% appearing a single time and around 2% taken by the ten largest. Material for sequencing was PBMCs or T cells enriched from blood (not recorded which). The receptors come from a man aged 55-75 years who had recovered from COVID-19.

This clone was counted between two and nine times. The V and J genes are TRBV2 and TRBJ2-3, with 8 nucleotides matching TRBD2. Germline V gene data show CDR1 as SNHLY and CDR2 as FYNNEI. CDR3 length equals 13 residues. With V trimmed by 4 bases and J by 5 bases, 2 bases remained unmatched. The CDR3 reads CASSVAGRDTQYF. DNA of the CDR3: TGTGCCAGCAGTGTAGCGGGGAGAGATACGCAGTATTTT. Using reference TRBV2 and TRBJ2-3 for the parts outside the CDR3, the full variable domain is EPEVTQTPSHQVTQMGQEVILRCVPISNHLYFYWYRQILGQKVEFLVSFYNNEISEKSEIFDDQFSVERPDGSNFTLKIRSTKLEDSAMYFCASSVAGRDTQYFGPGTRLTVL.

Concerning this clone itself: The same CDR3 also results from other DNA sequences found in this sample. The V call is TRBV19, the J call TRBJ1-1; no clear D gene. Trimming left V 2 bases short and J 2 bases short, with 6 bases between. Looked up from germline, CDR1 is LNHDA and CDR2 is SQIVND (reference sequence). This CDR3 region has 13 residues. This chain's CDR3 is CASSIRGNTEAFF. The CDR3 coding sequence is TGTGCCAGTAGTATAAGAGGTAACACTGAAGCTTTCTTT.

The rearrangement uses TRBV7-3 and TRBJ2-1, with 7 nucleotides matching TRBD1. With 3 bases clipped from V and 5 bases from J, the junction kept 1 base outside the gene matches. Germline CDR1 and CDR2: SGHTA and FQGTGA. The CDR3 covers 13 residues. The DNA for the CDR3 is TGTGCCAGCAGCTTTGGGACAGACAATGAGCAGTTCTTC. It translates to CASSFGTDNEQFF. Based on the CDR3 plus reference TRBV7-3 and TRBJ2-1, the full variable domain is GAGVSQTPSNKVTEKGKYVELRCDPISGHTALYWYRQSLGQGPEFLIYFQGTGAADDSGLPNDRFFAVRPEGSVSTLKIQRTERGDSAVYLCASSFGTDNEQFFGPGTRLTVL.

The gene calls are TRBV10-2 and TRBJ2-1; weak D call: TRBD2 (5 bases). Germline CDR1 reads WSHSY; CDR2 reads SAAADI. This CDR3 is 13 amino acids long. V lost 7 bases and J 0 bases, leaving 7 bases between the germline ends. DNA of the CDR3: TGCGCCAGCATAGGGAGCTCCTACAATGAGCAGTTCTTC. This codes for CASIGSSYNEQFF.

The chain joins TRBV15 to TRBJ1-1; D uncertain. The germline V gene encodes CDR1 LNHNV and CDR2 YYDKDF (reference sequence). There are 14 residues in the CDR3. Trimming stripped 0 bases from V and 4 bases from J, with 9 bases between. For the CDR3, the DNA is TGTGCCACCAGCAGAGATAGAACCGTCACTGAAGCTTTCTTT. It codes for CATSRDRTVTEAFF.

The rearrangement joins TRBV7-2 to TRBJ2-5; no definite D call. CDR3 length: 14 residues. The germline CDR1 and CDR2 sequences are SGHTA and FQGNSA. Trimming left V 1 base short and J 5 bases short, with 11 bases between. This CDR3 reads CASSLGSAGETQYF. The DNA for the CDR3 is TGTGCCAGCAGCTTAGGATCCGCAGGCGAGACCCAGTACTTC.

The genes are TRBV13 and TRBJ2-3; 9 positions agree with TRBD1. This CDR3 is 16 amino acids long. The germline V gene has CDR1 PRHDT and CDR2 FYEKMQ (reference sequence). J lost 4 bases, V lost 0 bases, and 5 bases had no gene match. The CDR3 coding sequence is TGTGCCAGCAGCTTAGGGACAGGGGGACGAGCAGATACGCAGTATTTT. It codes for CASSLGTGGRADTQYF.

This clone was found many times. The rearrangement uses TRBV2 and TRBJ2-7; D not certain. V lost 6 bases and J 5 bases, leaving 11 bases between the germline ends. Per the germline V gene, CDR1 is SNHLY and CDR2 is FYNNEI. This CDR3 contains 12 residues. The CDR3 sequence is CASRGSFHEQYF. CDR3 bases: TGTGCCAGCAGGGGCAGTTTCCACGAGCAGTACTTC.

CDR3 amino acids: CASSPSIQGNQPQHF. DNA of the CDR3: TGTGCCAGCTCACCAAGTATTCAGGGCAATCAGCCCCAGCATTTT. The rearrangement uses TRBV18 and TRBJ1-5; D is uncertain. Trimming cost V 2 bases and J 2 bases, with 10 bases left between them. Germline V lookup: CDR1 KGHSH, CDR2 LQKENI. This CDR3 comprises 15 residues.

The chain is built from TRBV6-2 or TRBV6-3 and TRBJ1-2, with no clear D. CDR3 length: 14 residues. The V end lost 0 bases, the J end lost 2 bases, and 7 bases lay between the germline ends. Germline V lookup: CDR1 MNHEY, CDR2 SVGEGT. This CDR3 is CASSYSVRNYGYTF. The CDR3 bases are TGTGCCAGCAGTTACTCGGTCAGGAACTATGGCTACACCTTC.